Listed here are 28 T cell receptor beta chains from one sample, sequenced in a study of technical replicates of blood from a handful of donors. The protocol was immunoSEQ multiplex PCR, while the TCRdb copy is restricted to in-frame clones and leaves out a portion. Of 85,000 to 90,000 clones listed, around 93% are singletons. The sample was T cells isolated from PBMCs. The receptors were gathered from a human donor in good health.

This sequence joins TRBV5-1 and TRBJ2-7; tentative D call: TRBD2 (5 bases). Trimming shortened V by 0 bases and J by 2 bases, and 9 bases separated the two germline ends. Germline loops: CDR1 SGHRS, CDR2 YFSETQ. This CDR3 contains 14 residues. CDR3 region: CASSLEDGAYEQYF. CDR3 DNA: TGCGCCAGCAGCTTGGAAGACGGGGCCTACGAGCAGTACTTC.

The chain combines TRBV6-4 with TRBJ2-1; D perhaps matches TRBD1 (5 bases). V dropped 4 bases and J dropped 2 bases, with 12 bases sitting between them. The CDR3 spans 15 residues. The germline V gene has CDR1 MRHNA and CDR2 SNTAGT. The CDR3 DNA reads as TGTGCCAGCAGTGCCCAGGGCCTTACCTACAATGAGCAGTTCTTC. Encoded protein: CASSAQGLTYNEQFF.

This chain links TRBV4-2 with TRBJ2-7; TRBD1 matches at 12 bases. Germline assignment: CDR1 LGHNA and CDR2 YNFKEQ. This CDR3 spans 17 amino acids. V trimming: 2 bases; J trimming: 3 bases; junction bases outside the gene matches: 8. The CDR3 sequence: CASSQTGTGGDYYEQYF. Written as DNA, the CDR3 is TGTGCCAGCAGCCAAACCGGGACAGGGGGCGATTACTACGAGCAGTACTTC.

The V gene is TRBV6-1, the J gene TRBJ1-2; TRBD1 is a possible D gene (6 bases). Germline V gene data show CDR1 as MNHNS and CDR2 as SASEGT. CDR3 length: 15 residues. V was pared by 0 bases and J by 6 bases, with 14 bases between. The CDR3 DNA is TGTGCCAGCAGTGAAGCGGAGGGGGGGGCCCATGGCTACACCTTC. This sequence encodes CASSEAEGGAHGYTF.

The gene calls are TRBV4-1 and TRBJ2-7, with 9 bases aligning to TRBD2. The germline V gene has CDR1 MGHRA and CDR2 YSYEKL. Trimming took 3 bases from V and 5 from J; bases not matched to a gene: 5. The CDR3 covers 14 residues. CDR3 region: CASSQLAGAHEQYF. The DNA of the CDR3 is TGCGCCAGCAGCCAGTTAGCGGGGGCCCACGAGCAGTACTTC.

This chain links TRBV2 with TRBJ2-1; D possibly corresponds to TRBD2 (5 bases). Trimming removed 7 bases at V and 0 bases at J, with 19 bases between. This CDR3 region has 17 residues. Germline V gene data show CDR1 as SNHLY and CDR2 as FYNNEI. This chain's CDR3 is CASTSRGPVSSYNEQFF. Written as DNA, the CDR3 is TGTGCCAGCACTTCGAGAGGGCCAGTCAGCTCCTACAATGAGCAGTTCTTC.

This clone appeared a few times. The chain is built from TRBV4-1 and TRBJ1-4, with 12 bases identical to TRBD1. Trimming cost V 2 bases and J 8 bases; bases outside gene matches: 9. The CDR3 runs to 17 residues. The germline V gene encodes CDR1 MGHRA and CDR2 YSYEKL. Written as DNA, the CDR3 is TGCGCCAGCAGCCAACAGGGACAGGGGGCTGGTTGGGAAAAACTGTTTTTT. It translates to CASSQQGQGAGWEKLFF.

This sequence joins TRBV5-1 and TRBJ1-1, with D possibly being TRBD1 (5 bases). Trimming pared 0 bases from V and 0 bases from J, leaving 12 bases between. The germline V gene encodes CDR1 SGHRS and CDR2 YFSETQ. The CDR3 consists of 16 residues. The CDR3 DNA reads TGCGCCAGCAGCTTGGTCGGGGGAGTTATGAACACTGAAGCTTTCTTT. It encodes CASSLVGGVMNTEAFF. Combining the CDR3 with reference TRBV5-1 and TRBJ1-1 gives the whole variable domain KAGVTQTPRYLIKTRGQQVTLSCSPISGHRSVSWYQQTPGQGLQFLFEYFSETQRNKGNFPGRFSGRQFSNSRSEMNVSTLELGDSALYLCASSLVGGVMNTEAFFGQGTRLTVV.

This chain connects TRBV9 to TRBJ2-5; D is undetermined. Deletions cut 3 bases from V and 5 bases from J, with 11 bases between. The CDR3 spans 13 residues. Germline V gene lookup returns CDR1 SGDLS and CDR2 YYNGEE. The CDR3 sequence: CASSASTGETQYF. Here the CDR3 DNA reads TGTGCCAGCAGCGCAAGTACGGGTGAGACCCAGTACTTC.

The chain carries TRBV7-9 and TRBJ2-3; 8 bases map to TRBD2. The V and J ends lost 2 bases and 0 bases, in that order; junction bases with no gene match: 13. Germline V gene sequence: CDR1 SEHNR, CDR2 FQNEAQ (reference sequence). The CDR3 covers 19 residues. The CDR3: CASSLIVAGLGASTDTQYF. Here the CDR3 DNA reads TGTGCCAGCAGCTTAATCGTAGCGGGGTTGGGGGCTAGCACAGATACGCAGTATTTT.

The gene calls are TRBV5-1 and TRBJ2-2; TRBD1 agrees at 7 bases. The germline gives CDR1 SGHRS, CDR2 YFSETQ. CDR3 length: 13 amino acids. The trim removed 3 bases at V and 5 bases at J, leaving 1 base unmatched. Here the CDR3 DNA reads TGCGCCAGCAGCTACAGGGGTACCGGGGAGCTGTTTTTT. Its protein product is CASSYRGTGELFF.

This clone appeared a single time. The J gene is TRBJ1-3, the V gene TRBV30, with TRBD1 matching 10 bases. With 2 bases clipped from V and 7 bases from J, the junction kept 2 bases outside the gene matches. This CDR3 has 13 amino acids. Germline V gives CDR1 GTSNPN, CDR2 SVGIG (reference sequence). CDR3 region: CAWSMGQGNTIYF. CDR3 bases: TGTGCCTGGAGTATGGGACAGGGGAACACCATATATTTT.

The chain recombines TRBV4-1 with TRBJ2-5; TRBD2 matches 9 bases. Germline V gene sequence: CDR1 MGHRA, CDR2 YSYEKL. The CDR3 has 20 amino acids. The trim removed 2 bases at V and 0 bases at J, leaving 16 bases unmatched. DNA of the CDR3: TGCGCCAGCAGCCAAACACTTGGACAGCCGAGCGGGAGGAACCAAGAGACCCAGTACTTC. This codes for CASSQTLGQPSGRNQETQYF.

This chain joins TRBV19 and TRBJ1-1; D might be TRBD1 (5 bases). The germline V gene encodes CDR1 LNHDA and CDR2 SQIVND (reference sequence). V lost 0 bases, J lost 5 bases, and 10 bases lay in between. The length of the CDR3 is 14 residues. CDR3 in DNA: TGTGCCAGTAGTATAGAGTTTAGGGGAACTGAAGCTTTCTTT. As protein: CASSIEFRGTEAFF.

The genes are TRBV2 and TRBJ1-3; TRBD1 is a possible D gene (6 bases). Trimming took 2 bases from V and 0 from J, leaving 20 bases between them. In germline, CDR1 is SNHLY, CDR2 FYNNEI. This CDR3 comprises 19 residues. The CDR3 nucleotides are TGTGCCAGCAGTGAAATGGCAGGGGCTAAGAACCCCTCTGGAAACACCATATATTTT. It is translated as CASSEMAGAKNPSGNTIYF. Supplemented by reference TRBV2 and TRBJ1-3, the full variable domain reads EPEVTQTPSHQVTQMGQEVILRCVPISNHLYFYWYRQILGQKVEFLVSFYNNEISEKSEIFDDQFSVERPDGSNFTLKIRSTKLEDSAMYFCASSEMAGAKNPSGNTIYFGEGSWLTVV.

The chain recombines TRBV4-1 with TRBJ2-7, with a weak D call TRBD1 (5 bases). Per the germline V gene, CDR1 is MGHRA and CDR2 is YSYEKL. This CDR3 has 14 amino acids. V was cut by 3 bases and J by 3 bases, with 12 bases left in between. As DNA, the CDR3 is TGCGCCAGCAGCCACAGGGAAGTCGGCTACGAGCAGTACTTC. It encodes CASSHREVGYEQYF.

V is TRBV6-6 and J is TRBJ2-1; no reliable D call. CDR1 is MNHNY, CDR2 SVGAGI, per germline (reference sequence). V was pared by 0 bases and J by 12 bases, with 9 bases between. The CDR3 is 12 amino acids. The DNA for the CDR3 is TGTGCCAGCAGTTACTCGATGGCCCCGCAGTTCTTC. Amino acids: CASSYSMAPQFF.

Only one count was recorded for this clone. The chain couples TRBV18 to TRBJ2-5, with a weak D call TRBD2 (6 bases). V lost 2 bases to trimming and J lost 2 bases, with 12 bases between them. The CDR3 contains 15 residues. Germline CDR1 KGHSH, CDR2 LQKENI. The CDR3 loop is CASSPGGARQETQYF. CDR3 nucleotide sequence: TGTGCCAGCTCACCAGGAGGGGCACGACAAGAGACCCAGTACTTC. The complete variable domain, with remaining parts taken from reference TRBV18 and TRBJ2-5, reads NAGVMQNPRHLVRRRGQEARLRCSPMKGHSHVYWYRQLPEEGLKFMVYLQKENIIDESGMPKERFSAEFPKEGPSILRIQQVVRGDSAAYFCASSPGGARQETQYFGPGTRLLVL.

The chain links TRBV28 to TRBJ2-2; no firm D call. CDR3 length: 14 amino acids. Germline V gene lookup returns CDR1 MDHEN and CDR2 SYDVKM. V lost 3 bases and J 5 bases, leaving 10 bases between the germline ends. CDR3 bases: TGTGCCAGCAGTTTGGAAACGAGGACCGGGGAGCTGTTTTTT. This encodes CASSLETRTGELFF.

The gene calls are TRBV4-1 and TRBJ2-3, with a weak D call TRBD2 (5 bases). The CDR3 runs 14 residues. From germline, CDR1 is MGHRA and CDR2 YSYEKL. The germline V and J ends were trimmed by 0 bases and 9 bases, with 13 bases remaining between them. The CDR3 bases are TGCGCCAGCAGCCAAGATTGGGAGAGGGAAACGCAGTATTTT. This encodes CASSQDWERETQYF.

This sequence joins TRBV19 and TRBJ2-7; D unresolved. Germline loops: CDR1 LNHDA, CDR2 SQIVND (reference sequence). V was pared by 1 base and J by 4 bases, with 14 bases between. The CDR3 extends over 15 amino acids. The CDR3 DNA reads TGTGCCAGTAGTATAGGCGGAACAACCTTATACGAGCAGTACTTC. This translates into CASSIGGTTLYEQYF. The full variable domain, with the rest looked up from reference TRBV19 and TRBJ2-7, is DGGITQSPKYLFRKEGQNVTLSCEQNLNHDAMYWYRQDPGQGLRLIYYSQIVNDFQKGDIAEGYSVSREKKESFPLTVTSAQKNPTAFYLCASSIGGTTLYEQYFGPGTRLTVT.

This clone was recorded once. The chain joins TRBV10-1 to TRBJ2-1, with 7 bases identical to TRBD2. The CDR3 has 13 residues. Germline V gives CDR1 WNHNN, CDR2 SYGVQD (reference sequence). V trimming: 7 bases; J trimming: 4 bases; junction bases outside the gene matches: 4. The CDR3 is CASTSSGYNEQFF. The CDR3 DNA reads TGCGCCAGCACTTCTAGCGGATACAATGAGCAGTTCTTC.

V is TRBV9 and J is TRBJ2-1, with 8 bases fitting TRBD2. Germline V gives CDR1 SGDLS, CDR2 YYNGEE. J was trimmed by 6 bases and V by 2 bases; bases with no gene match: 4. The CDR3 runs 14 residues. The CDR3 DNA is TGTGCCAGCAGCGTGAGCGGGAGTGTCAATGAGCAGTTCTTC. This sequence encodes CASSVSGSVNEQFF.

The chain combines TRBV6-5 with TRBJ2-5; tentative D call: TRBD1 (6 bases). Germline V gene lookup returns CDR1 MNHEY and CDR2 SVGAGI. V was shortened by 4 bases and J by 3 bases, with 15 bases between the two germline ends. The CDR3 sequence is 15 residues long. Here the CDR3 DNA reads TGTGCCAGCAGTTCACCGAAACAGGGAAAAGAGACCCAGTACTTC. Its translation: CASSSPKQGKETQYF.

This chain joins TRBV5-1 and TRBJ1-5; D remains unclear. The CDR3 length is 14 residues. Germline CDR1 reads SGHRS; CDR2 reads YFSETQ. The V gene lost 4 bases and the J gene lost 5 bases, with 13 bases spanning the gap. The CDR3 loop is CASSPTGGDQPQHF. CDR3 DNA sequence: TGCGCCAGCAGCCCAACGGGCGGGGATCAGCCCCAGCATTTT.

V is TRBV15 and J is TRBJ1-4; TRBD1 matches 8 bases. The CDR3 extends over 16 amino acids. V shed 1 base and J 7 bases; nucleotides not matched to a gene: 8. Germline V CDR1 and CDR2: LNHNV, YYDKDF (reference sequence). CDR3 coding DNA: TGTGCCACCAGCAGAGGAACAGGGGGATACGGTGAAAAACTGTTTTTT. This codes for CATSRGTGGYGEKLFF.

The chain has TRBV20-1 and TRBJ1-1; possibly TRBD1 for D (6 bases). The CDR3 has 11 amino acids. V lost 6 bases to trimming and J lost 4 bases, with 9 bases between them. Germline V gives CDR1 DFQATT, CDR2 SNEGSKA (reference sequence). CDR3 amino acids: CSATGSTEAFF. The CDR3, as DNA: TGCAGTGCCACAGGGTCCACTGAAGCTTTCTTT.

The J gene is TRBJ2-7, the V gene TRBV9; TRBD2 might be the D (6 bases). CDR1 is SGDLS, CDR2 YYNGEE, per germline. This CDR3 contains 15 residues. V was pared by 4 bases and J by 1 base, with 15 bases between. The CDR3 spells CASSPSLAASYEQYF. The CDR3, as DNA: TGTGCCAGCAGCCCTTCCTTAGCGGCTTCCTACGAGCAGTACTTC. Filled out from reference TRBV9 and TRBJ2-7, the complete variable domain reads DSGVTQTPKHLITATGQRVTLRCSPRSGDLSVYWYQQSLDQGLQFLIQYYNGEERAKGNILERFSAQQFPDLHSELNLSSLELGDSALYFCASSPSLAASYEQYFGPGTRLTVT.